Below, 2 T cell receptor beta chains from the same sample are listed, as sequenced in a study of shared clonotypes between healthy human individuals (dated by TCRdb to about 2020). The protocol used for the library was the immunoSEQ multiplex PCR assay. What TCRdb holds here is the immuneACCESS table cut down to in-frame rearrangements. Part of the clones is not present; checked against another copy, under half of the missing clones reflect an unresolved V gene, and the others are unexplained. The sample table lists some 1.1 million clones, approximately 77% of them with a count of one. The top ten clonotypes cover 0.85% to 1% of the sample. Sequenced input: memory CD4+ T cells from PBMCs. The cell subset or site label, read with the paper, signifies: CD45RA-negative fraction. The origin of the receptors is a man aged 18 to 29 in good health. Some clones in this sample may be carry-over from other donors' samples.

Worth noting for this clone: Other DNA sequences within the sample encode an identical CDR3. The chain uses TRBV6-5 and TRBJ2-7; D remains unclear. Germline CDR1 is MNHEY and CDR2 is SVGAGI. Trimming left V 0 bases short and J 1 base short, with 7 bases between. The CDR3 runs to 14 residues. The CDR3 region has the DNA TGTGCCAGCAGTTACTCCGGACGGTCCTACGAGCAGTACTTC. Its protein is CASSYSGRSYEQYF.

For this clone: The same CDR3 also results from other DNA sequences found in this sample. The chain links TRBV6-5 to TRBJ2-1; unclear D gene. The V gene's germline CDR1 is MNHEY and CDR2 SVGAGI. The CDR3 has 12 residues. V was clipped by 5 bases and J by 4 bases, with 6 bases between them. The CDR3 loop is CASSRSYNEQFF. The DNA of the CDR3 is TGTGCCAGCAGTAGGTCATACAATGAGCAGTTCTTC.